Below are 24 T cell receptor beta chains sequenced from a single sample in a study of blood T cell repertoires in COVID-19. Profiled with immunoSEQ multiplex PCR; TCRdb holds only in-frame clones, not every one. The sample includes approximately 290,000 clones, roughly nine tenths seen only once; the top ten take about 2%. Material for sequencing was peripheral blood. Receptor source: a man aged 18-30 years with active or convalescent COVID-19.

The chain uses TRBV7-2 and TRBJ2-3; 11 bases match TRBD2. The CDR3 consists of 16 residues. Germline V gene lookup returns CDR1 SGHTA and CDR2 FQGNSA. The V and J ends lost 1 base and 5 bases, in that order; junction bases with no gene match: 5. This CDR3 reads CASSLGLAGGIDTQYF. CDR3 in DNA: TGTGCCAGCAGCTTAGGTCTAGCGGGGGGAATAGATACGCAGTATTTT.

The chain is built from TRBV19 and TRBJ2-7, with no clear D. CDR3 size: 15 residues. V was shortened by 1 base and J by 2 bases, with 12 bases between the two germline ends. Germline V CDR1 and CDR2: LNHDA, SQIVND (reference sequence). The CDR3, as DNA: TGTGCCAGTAGTATAGCGTGGAGTTTTCCCTACGAGCAGTACTTC. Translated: CASSIAWSFPYEQYF.

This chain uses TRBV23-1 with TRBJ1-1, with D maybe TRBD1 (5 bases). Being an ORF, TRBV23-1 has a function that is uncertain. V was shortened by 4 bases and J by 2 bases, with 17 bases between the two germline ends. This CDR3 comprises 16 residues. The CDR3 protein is CASSLDRGETNTEAFF. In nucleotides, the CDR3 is TGCGCCAGCAGTCTAGATCGGGGGGAGACAAACACTGAAGCTTTCTTT.

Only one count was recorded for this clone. The CDR3 bases are TGTGCCACCAGCAGAGAAACGGGGGGCTACACCTTC. Translated: CATSRETGGYTF. V is TRBV15 and J is TRBJ1-2; D unresolved. V gave up 0 bases and J gave up 8 bases, with 7 bases separating them. CDR3 length: 12 residues. Germline V gene sequence: CDR1 LNHNV, CDR2 YYDKDF (reference sequence).

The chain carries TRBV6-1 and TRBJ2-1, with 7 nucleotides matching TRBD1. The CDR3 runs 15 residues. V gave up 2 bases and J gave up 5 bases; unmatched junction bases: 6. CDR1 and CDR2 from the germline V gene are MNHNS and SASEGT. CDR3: CASSEPGQLDNEQFF. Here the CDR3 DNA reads TGTGCCAGCAGTGAACCGGGACAGTTGGACAATGAGCAGTTCTTC.

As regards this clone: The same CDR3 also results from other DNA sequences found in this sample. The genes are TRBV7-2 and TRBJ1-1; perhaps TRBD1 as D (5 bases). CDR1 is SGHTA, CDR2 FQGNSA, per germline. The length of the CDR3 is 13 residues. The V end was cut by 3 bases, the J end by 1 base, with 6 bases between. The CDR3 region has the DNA TGTGCCAGCAGCTTGCAGGGGAACACTGAAGCTTTCTTT. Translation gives CASSLQGNTEAFF. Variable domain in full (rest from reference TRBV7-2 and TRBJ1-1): GAGVSQSPSNKVTEKGKDVELRCDPISGHTALYWYRQSLGQGLEFLIYFQGNSAPDKSGLPSDRFSAERTGGSVSTLTIQRTQQEDSAVYLCASSLQGNTEAFFGQGTRLTVV.

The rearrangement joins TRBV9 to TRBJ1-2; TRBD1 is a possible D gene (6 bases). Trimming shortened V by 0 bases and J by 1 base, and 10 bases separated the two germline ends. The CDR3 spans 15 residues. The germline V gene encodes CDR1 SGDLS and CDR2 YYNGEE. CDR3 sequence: CASSVAQDSNYGYTF. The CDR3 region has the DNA TGTGCCAGCAGCGTAGCTCAGGACAGTAACTATGGCTACACCTTC.

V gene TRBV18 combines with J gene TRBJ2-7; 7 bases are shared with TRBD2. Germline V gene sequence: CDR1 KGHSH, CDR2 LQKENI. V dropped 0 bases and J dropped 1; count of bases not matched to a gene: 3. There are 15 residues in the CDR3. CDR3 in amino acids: CASSPPASGSYEQYF. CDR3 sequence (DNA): TGTGCCAGCTCACCACCGGCTAGCGGTTCCTACGAGCAGTACTTC.

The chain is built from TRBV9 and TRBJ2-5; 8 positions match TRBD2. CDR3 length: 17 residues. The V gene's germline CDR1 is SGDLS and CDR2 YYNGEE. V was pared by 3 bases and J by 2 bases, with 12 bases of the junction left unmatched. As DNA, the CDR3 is TGTGCCAGCAGCGCCCTTCCGGGGGCGGGGGGACAAGAGACCCAGTACTTC. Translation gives CASSALPGAGGQETQYF.

CDR3 sequence (DNA): TGCGCCAGCAGTGAGTCAATCGACAGGACCACTGAAGCTTTCTTT. It codes for CASSESIDRTTEAFF. The chain links TRBV10-2 to TRBJ1-1; perhaps TRBD1 as D (6 bases). V lost 0 bases and J lost 4, with 12 bases in between. Germline CDR1 and CDR2: WSHSY and SAAADI. CDR3 length: 15 residues.

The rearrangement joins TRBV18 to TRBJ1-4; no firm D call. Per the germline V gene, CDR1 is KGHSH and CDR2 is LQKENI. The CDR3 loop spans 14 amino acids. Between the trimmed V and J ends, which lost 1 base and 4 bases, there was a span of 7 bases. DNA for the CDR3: TGTGCCAGCTCACCACTCCAGGATAATGAAAAACTGTTTTTT. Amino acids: CASSPLQDNEKLFF.

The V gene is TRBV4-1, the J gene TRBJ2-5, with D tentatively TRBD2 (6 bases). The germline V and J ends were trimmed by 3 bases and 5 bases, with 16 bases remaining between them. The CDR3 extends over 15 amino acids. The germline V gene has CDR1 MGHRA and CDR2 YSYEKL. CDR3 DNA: TGCGCCAGCAGCCATCAAGGCGGGGAGCGGGAGACCCAGTACTTC. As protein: CASSHQGGERETQYF.

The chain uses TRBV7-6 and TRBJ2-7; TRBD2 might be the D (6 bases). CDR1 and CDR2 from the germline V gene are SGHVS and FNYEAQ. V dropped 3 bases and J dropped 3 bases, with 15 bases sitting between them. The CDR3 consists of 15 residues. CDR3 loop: CASSFKGGDDYEQYF. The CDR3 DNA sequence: TGTGCCAGCAGCTTCAAGGGCGGGGATGACTACGAGCAGTACTTC.

DNA for the CDR3: TGTGCCAGCAGTTACTCCTTTAGTCTAGGAGACTATGAGCAGTTCTTC. Translated, it gives CASSYSFSLGDYEQFF. The chain links TRBV6-6 to TRBJ2-1; D is unclear. V lost 0 bases and J lost 8, with 17 bases in between. From germline, CDR1 is MNHNY and CDR2 SVGAGI (reference sequence). CDR3 size: 16 residues.

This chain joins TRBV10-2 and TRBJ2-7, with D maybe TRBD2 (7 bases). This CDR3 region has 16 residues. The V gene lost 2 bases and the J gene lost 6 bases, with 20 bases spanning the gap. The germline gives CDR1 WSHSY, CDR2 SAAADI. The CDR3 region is CASSELRGGGIVEQYF. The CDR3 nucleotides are TGCGCCAGCAGTGAGCTCAGGGGCGGGGGTATTGTCGAGCAGTACTTC.

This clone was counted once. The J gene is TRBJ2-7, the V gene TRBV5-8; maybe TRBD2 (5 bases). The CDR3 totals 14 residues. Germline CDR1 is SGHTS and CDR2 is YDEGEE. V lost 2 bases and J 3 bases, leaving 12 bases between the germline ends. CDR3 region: CASSFLEANYEQYF. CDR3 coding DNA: TGTGCCAGCAGCTTTCTGGAGGCCAACTACGAGCAGTACTTC. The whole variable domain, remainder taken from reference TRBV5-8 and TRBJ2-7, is EAGVTQSPTHLIKTRGQQATLRCSPISGHTSVYWYQQALGLGLQFLLWYDEGEERNRGNFPPRFSGRQFPNYSSELNVNALELEDSALYLCASSFLEANYEQYFGPGTRLTVT.

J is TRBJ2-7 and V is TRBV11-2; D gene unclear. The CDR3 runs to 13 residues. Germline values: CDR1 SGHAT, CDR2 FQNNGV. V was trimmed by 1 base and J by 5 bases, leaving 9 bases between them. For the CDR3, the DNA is TGTGCCAGCAGCTTAGTACTGGTCGACGAGCAGTACTTC. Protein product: CASSLVLVDEQYF.

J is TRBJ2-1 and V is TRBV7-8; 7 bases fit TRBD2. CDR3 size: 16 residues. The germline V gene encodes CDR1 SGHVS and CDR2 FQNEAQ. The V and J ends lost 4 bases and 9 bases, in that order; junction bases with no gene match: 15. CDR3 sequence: CASSSGFSGSLGEQFF. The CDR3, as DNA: TGTGCCAGCAGCTCCGGGTTTAGCGGGTCTCTCGGTGAGCAGTTCTTC.

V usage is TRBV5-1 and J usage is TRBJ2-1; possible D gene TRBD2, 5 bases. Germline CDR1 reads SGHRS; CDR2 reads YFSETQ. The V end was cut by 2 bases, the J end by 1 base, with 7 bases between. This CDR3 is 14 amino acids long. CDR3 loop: CASSFRGSYNEQFF. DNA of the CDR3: TGCGCCAGCAGCTTCCGGGGATCCTACAATGAGCAGTTCTTC.

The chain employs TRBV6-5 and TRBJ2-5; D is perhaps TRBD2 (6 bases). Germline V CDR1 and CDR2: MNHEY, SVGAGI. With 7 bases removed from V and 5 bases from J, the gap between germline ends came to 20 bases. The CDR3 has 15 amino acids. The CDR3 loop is CASKFGIGGTETQYF. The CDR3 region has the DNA TGTGCCAGCAAATTTGGGATTGGAGGGACGGAGACCCAGTACTTC.

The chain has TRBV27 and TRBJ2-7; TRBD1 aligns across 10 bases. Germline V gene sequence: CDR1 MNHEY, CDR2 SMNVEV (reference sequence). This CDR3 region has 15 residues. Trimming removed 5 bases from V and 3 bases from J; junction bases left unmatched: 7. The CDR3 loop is CASSKTGGEDYEQYF. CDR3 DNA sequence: TGTGCCAGCAGTAAGACAGGGGGCGAGGACTACGAGCAGTACTTC.

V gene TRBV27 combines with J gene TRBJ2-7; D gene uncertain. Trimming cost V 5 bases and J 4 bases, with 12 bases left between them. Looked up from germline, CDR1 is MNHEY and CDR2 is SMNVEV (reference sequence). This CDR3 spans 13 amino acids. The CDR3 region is CASSVSLGYEQYF. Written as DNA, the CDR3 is TGTGCCAGCAGTGTGTCTCTCGGGTACGAGCAGTACTTC.

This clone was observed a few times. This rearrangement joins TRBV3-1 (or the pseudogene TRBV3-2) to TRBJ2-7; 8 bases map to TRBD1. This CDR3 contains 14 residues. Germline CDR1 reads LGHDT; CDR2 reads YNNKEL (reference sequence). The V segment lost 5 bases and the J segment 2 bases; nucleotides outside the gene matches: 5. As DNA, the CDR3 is TGTGCCAGCAGCTTCCAGACAGGGGCCTACGAGCAGTACTTC. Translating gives CASSFQTGAYEQYF.

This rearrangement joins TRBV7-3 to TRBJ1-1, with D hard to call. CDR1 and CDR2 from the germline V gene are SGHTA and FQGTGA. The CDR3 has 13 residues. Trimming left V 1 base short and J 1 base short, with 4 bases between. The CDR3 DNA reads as TGTGCCAGCAGCTTAAACTCGAACACTGAAGCTTTCTTT. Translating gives CASSLNSNTEAFF. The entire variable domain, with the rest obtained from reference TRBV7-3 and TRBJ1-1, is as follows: GAGVSQTPSNKVTEKGKYVELRCDPISGHTALYWYRQSLGQGPEFLIYFQGTGAADDSGLPNDRFFAVRPEGSVSTLKIQRTERGDSAVYLCASSLNSNTEAFFGQGTRLTVV.